This entry lists 17 T cell receptor beta chains sequenced from one sample in a study of cytomegalovirus exposure and HLA in healthy donors. PCR used 60 Vbeta primers and 13 Jbeta primers. TCRdb keeps only in-frame clones here, not all; method: immunoSEQ multiplex PCR. The table lists about 160,000 clones, roughly 85% of them singletons. Sequencing input: PBMCs. These receptors came from a boy younger than 10 in good health and CMV-seronegative.

The chain carries TRBV10-3 and TRBJ1-5; D remains unclear. Germline V gene lookup returns CDR1 ENHRY and CDR2 SYGVKD. The CDR3 spans 13 residues. V dropped 2 bases and J dropped 4 bases, with 6 bases sitting between them. CDR3 DNA: TGTGCCATCAGTGAGGGCTTGAATCAGCCCCAGCATTTT. This gives the protein CAISEGLNQPQHF.

The V gene is TRBV27, the J gene TRBJ2-7; 13 nucleotides match TRBD2. Germline trimming cut 4 bases from V and 7 bases from J; bases unmatched to any gene: 4. The CDR3 is made up of 14 amino acids. The V gene's germline CDR1 is MNHEY and CDR2 SMNVEV (reference sequence). The CDR3 loop reads CASSWWTSGSEQYF. The CDR3 nucleotides read TGTGCCAGCAGTTGGTGGACTAGCGGGAGTGAGCAGTACTTC.

CDR3 DNA: TGTGCCAGCTCGCGGACAGGGATCGCCGGGGAGCTGTTTTTT. Its translation: CASSRTGIAGELFF. This chain uses TRBV2 with TRBJ2-2; 8 nucleotides match TRBD1. The CDR3 has 14 residues. Germline lookup yields CDR1 SNHLY and CDR2 FYNNEI. V gave up 8 bases and J gave up 6 bases; unmatched junction bases: 8.

This clone was found a few times. The chain couples TRBV7-9 to TRBJ2-1, with 8 bases aligning to TRBD1. The CDR3 sequence is 15 residues long. After removal of 0 bases from V and 10 bases from J, the junction contained 8 bases not matched to a gene. Germline V gene data show CDR1 as SEHNR and CDR2 as FQNEAQ (reference sequence). In DNA form, the CDR3 reads TGTGCCAGCAGCTTAGCCTCGACAGGGGCATGGGAGCAGTTCTTC. It encodes CASSLASTGAWEQFF.

A few counts support this clone. The gene calls are TRBV29-1 and TRBJ1-1; no clear D gene. V lost 3 bases and J lost 5, with 19 bases in between. Germline lookup yields CDR1 SQVTM and CDR2 ANQGSEA. This CDR3 has 15 residues. The CDR3 protein is CSVEQATDYGTEAFF. CDR3 sequence (DNA): TGCAGCGTTGAGCAGGCGACGGACTATGGAACTGAAGCTTTCTTT. The variable domain in full, with the rest retrieved from reference TRBV29-1 and TRBJ1-1, is SAVISQKPSRDICQRGTSLTIQCQVDSQVTMMFWYRQQPGQSLTLIATANQGSEATYESGFVIDKFPISRPNLTFSTLTVSNMSPEDSSIYLCSVEQATDYGTEAFFGQGTRLTVV.

The chain carries TRBV18 and TRBJ1-4; D not resolved. The V and J ends lost 4 bases and 7 bases respectively, with 19 bases between them. The CDR3 has 16 amino acids. CDR1 is KGHSH, CDR2 LQKENI, per germline. CDR3 protein: CASSRVAGMTREKLFF. CDR3 nucleotide sequence: TGTGCCAGCTCACGGGTAGCCGGGATGACCCGTGAAAAACTGTTTTTT.

The chain has TRBV28 and TRBJ2-7; TRBD2 agrees at 7 bases. Germline V gene lookup returns CDR1 MDHEN and CDR2 SYDVKM. The CDR3 is made up of 16 amino acids. The J segment lost 2 bases and the V segment lost 6 bases, leaving 13 bases of the junction unmatched. CDR3 sequence: CASRWTGSGKAYEQYF. In DNA, the CDR3 is TGTGCCAGCAGATGGACTGGAAGCGGGAAGGCCTACGAGCAGTACTTC.

The chain carries TRBV6-1 and TRBJ2-7, with 10 bases that match TRBD1. V shed 6 bases, J shed 2 bases, and the junction held 4 bases outside the gene matches. This CDR3 comprises 14 residues. Germline values: CDR1 MNHNS, CDR2 SASEGT. The CDR3 coding sequence is TGTGCCAGCAGGCCTGGACAGGGGGCCTACGAGCAGTACGTC. The encoded protein is CASRPGQGAYEQYV.

This clone has more than one count but fewer than ten. V and J are TRBV19 and TRBJ1-1; D ambiguous. Germline V gives CDR1 LNHDA, CDR2 SQIVND (reference sequence). Trimming cost V 5 bases and J 1 base, with 14 bases left between them. The CDR3 consists of 15 residues. In DNA, the CDR3 is TGTGCCAGTAGTCCGCCGACACAGCCGAACACTGAAGCTTTCTTT. The encoded protein is CASSPPTQPNTEAFF.

The chain has TRBV7-9 and TRBJ2-1; a possible D gene is TRBD2 (5 bases). The CDR3 runs 14 residues. V gave up 5 bases and J gave up 0 bases, with 8 bases separating them. Germline V CDR1 and CDR2: SEHNR, FQNEAQ (reference sequence). This chain's CDR3 is CASSISASYNEQFF. CDR3 bases: TGTGCCAGCAGCATTAGCGCCTCCTACAATGAGCAGTTCTTC.

On this clone: The sample contains more than one DNA sequence encoding this CDR3. The chain is built from TRBV5-1 and TRBJ2-5; D is uncertain. V gave up 3 bases and J gave up 2 bases, with 8 bases separating them. The CDR3 has 13 amino acids. From germline, CDR1 is SGHRS and CDR2 YFSETQ. The CDR3 nucleotides read TGCGCCAGCAGCTCCGGGTTACAAGAGACCCAGTACTTC. Amino acid sequence: CASSSGLQETQYF.

The J gene is TRBJ1-2, the V gene TRBV28, with D tentatively TRBD1 (5 bases). V was clipped by 5 bases and J by 8 bases, with 9 bases between them. This CDR3 has 11 amino acids. Germline CDR1 MDHEN, CDR2 SYDVKM. DNA of the CDR3: TGTGCCAGCAGTCCAGGGTGGGGCTACACCTTC. This encodes CASSPGWGYTF.

The V and J genes are TRBV13 and TRBJ1-1; 7 nucleotides line up with TRBD1. The junction had 5 bases not matched to a gene; V was cut back by 4 bases and J by 3 bases. Germline assignment: CDR1 PRHDT and CDR2 FYEKMQ (reference sequence). The CDR3 is 14 residues long. The CDR3, as DNA: TGTGCCAGCAGCTCACAGGGGATCTACACTGAAGCTTTCTTT. It specifies CASSSQGIYTEAFF.

This clone appeared a few times. The V gene is TRBV4-1, the J gene TRBJ2-7; TRBD1 agrees at 9 bases. CDR1 is MGHRA, CDR2 YSYEKL, per germline. The ends lost 3 bases at V and 0 bases at J; junction bases unmatched: 0. The CDR3 is made up of 14 amino acids. CDR3: CASSQTGGSYEQYF. In DNA, the CDR3 is TGCGCCAGCAGCCAGACAGGGGGCTCCTACGAGCAGTACTTC.

The rearrangement joins TRBV6-5 to TRBJ2-7; 14 positions agree with TRBD2. After removal of 6 bases from V and 4 bases from J, the junction contained 5 bases not matched to a gene. The germline gives CDR1 MNHEY, CDR2 SVGAGI. The CDR3 has 15 residues. CDR3 sequence (DNA): TGTGCCAGCAGGACTAGCGGGGGGGGCCCTTACGAGCAGTACGTC. It codes for CASRTSGGGPYEQYV.

V usage is TRBV4-2 and J usage is TRBJ1-5, with D tentatively TRBD1 (5 bases). Germline loops: CDR1 LGHNA, CDR2 YNFKEQ. The CDR3 runs to 17 residues. V lost 1 base and J lost 2, with 15 bases in between. The CDR3 sequence is CASSQGQGGIGNQPQHF. The CDR3 nucleotides are TGTGCCAGCAGCCAAGGGCAGGGAGGCATCGGCAATCAGCCCCAGCATTTT.

J is TRBJ2-7 and V is TRBV9; 14 bases fit TRBD2. Germline-derived CDR1 and CDR2 are SGDLS and YYNGEE. The CDR3 consists of 14 residues. V shed 2 bases and J 5 bases; nucleotides not matched to a gene: 0. This CDR3 is CASSVGLAGDEQYF. The DNA for the CDR3 is TGTGCCAGCAGCGTGGGACTAGCGGGAGACGAGCAGTACTTC.